The clone carrying this T cell receptor (beta chain) was seen many times. Profiling of TCR beta VDJ combinations and CDR3 sequences used genomic DNA as template. Via MiXCR, TCRdb re-called the reads, giving one row per CDR3 protein. The table lists under 250,000 distinct CDR3 sequences, about a third of them singletons. This specimen belongs to a study of CD8+CD57+ T cells in acquired aplastic anemia. Germline CDR1 is MGHRA and CDR2 is YSYEKL. This CDR3 contains 17 residues. V was pared by 3 bases and J by 7 bases, with 22 bases between. The chain employs TRBV4-1 and TRBJ1-3, with D unresolved. Sequencing was carried out using sorted CD4+, CD8+, or CD8+CD57+ T cells (not recorded which) from PBMCs. The receptor was isolated from a human donor in good health, serving as a control. The CDR3 here is CASSQHGIRDKVNTIYF. Here the CDR3 DNA reads TGCGCCAGCAGCCAGCACGGAATCCGTGACAAGGTGAACACCATATATTTT.